Here is one T cell receptor (beta chain) with its context. A single record per CDR3 protein comes from TCRdb applying MiXCR to the RACE reads. This sample has 150,000 to 200,000 distinct CDR3 sequences, with approximately 31% found just once. This specimen belongs to a study of human T cells and chemical hapten exposure. Time point of the sample: pre-sensitization, week 0. Noted treatment: therapeutic diphenylcyclopropenone sensitization with weekly scalp DPC. The study enrolled 18 to 70-year-old alopecia patients suitable for DPC. Trimming stripped 5 bases from V and 1 base from J, with 13 bases between. The CDR3 extends over 15 amino acids. Germline-derived CDR1 and CDR2 are LNHNV and YYDKDF (reference sequence).

This specimen was whole blood, taken in connection with sensitization to the hapten diphenylcyclopropenone (DPC). The TCR originated in a woman aged 30 to 39 with alopecia areata. Some clones in this sample may be carry-over from other donors' samples. The chain has TRBV15 and TRBJ2-3; D not certain. The CDR3 bases are TGTGCCACCAGCTCCCCGGCGGTTGGCACAGATACGCAGTATTTT. As protein: CATSSPAVGTDTQYF.